The 25 T cell receptor beta chains presented below share a single source sample, sequenced in a study of shared T cell receptors in the human thymus. Repertoires were generated with immunoSEQ multiplex PCR, while TCRdb's copy carries only in-frame clones and drops some. The sample carries roughly 550,000 clones, 70% to 80% recorded once. These records were also assigned to another study, of human thymus T cells.

The sequenced material came from thymocytes. The receptors were gathered from a boy younger than two with a congenital heart defect.

V usage is TRBV9 and J usage is TRBJ2-7, with 7 bases lining up with TRBD2. With 0 bases clipped from V and 2 bases from J, the junction kept 2 bases outside the gene matches. CDR1 and CDR2 from the germline V gene are SGDLS and YYNGEE. The CDR3 length is 14 residues. CDR3: CASSVESGAYEQYF. CDR3 nucleotide sequence: TGTGCCAGCAGCGTAGAGAGCGGGGCCTACGAGCAGTACTTC.

Here the CDR3 reads CASRRGQGVYQPQHF. The CDR3 coding sequence is TGTGCAAGTCGCCGAGGACAGGGAGTTTATCAGCCCCAGCATTTT. V and J are TRBV12-2 and TRBJ1-5; TRBD1 reflects the table's D call only, with no check against the DNA. TRBV12-2 is assigned pseudogene status. There are 15 residues in the CDR3.

The chain uses TRBV27 and TRBJ2-7; D uncertain. This CDR3 has 13 residues. Germline-derived CDR1 and CDR2 are MNHEY and SMNVEV (reference sequence). Between the trimmed V and J ends, which lost 6 bases and 1 base, there was a span of 10 bases. DNA of the CDR3: TGTGCCAGCAGCAAAGGCGGTTCCTACGAGCAGTACTTC. Amino acid sequence: CASSKGGSYEQYF.

The rearrangement joins TRBV27 to TRBJ2-6; D perhaps matches TRBD2 (7 bases). The germline V and J ends were trimmed by 2 bases and 4 bases, with 18 bases remaining between them. The CDR3 has 18 amino acids. Germline V CDR1 and CDR2: MNHEY, SMNVEV (reference sequence). CDR3: CASSLLGGGGVGANVLTF. The CDR3 nucleotides are TGTGCCAGCAGTTTACTCGGAGGAGGGGGGGTCGGGGCCAACGTCCTGACTTTC. The whole variable domain, remainder taken from reference TRBV27 and TRBJ2-6, is EAQVTQNPRYLITVTGKKLTVTCSQNMNHEYMSWYRQDPGLGLRQIYYSMNVEVTDKGDVPEGYKVSRKEKRNFPLILESPSPNQTSLYFCASSLLGGGGVGANVLTFGAGSRLTVL.

This sequence joins TRBV7-9 and TRBJ2-3; 9 bases line up with TRBD2. CDR1 is SEHNR and CDR2 is FQNEAQ in the germline V gene (reference sequence). V gave up 1 base and J gave up 2 bases; unmatched junction bases: 4. The CDR3 has 16 residues. The DNA for the CDR3 is TGTGCCAGCAGCTTAGGGCTAGCGGGGATCACAGATACGCAGTATTTT. Its protein is CASSLGLAGITDTQYF.

The chain couples TRBV25-1 to TRBJ1-3, with TRBD1 as a possible D gene (5 bases). CDR1 and CDR2 (germline): MGHDK, SYGVNS. The V and J ends lost 2 bases and 0 bases respectively, with 8 bases between them. The CDR3 spans 15 residues. This CDR3 reads CASSERGNSGNTIYF. The CDR3 DNA reads TGTGCCAGCAGTGAACGGGGGAACTCTGGAAACACCATATATTTT.

The chain carries TRBV5-1 and TRBJ2-3; a possible D gene is TRBD2 (6 bases). CDR3 length equals 14 residues. The germline gives CDR1 SGHRS, CDR2 YFSETQ. The ends were cut back, 4 bases at V and 8 bases at J, with 17 bases in the middle. CDR3 sequence reads: CASSIRDSGGTQYF. The CDR3 DNA reads TGCGCCAGCAGCATCCGGGACTCTGGAGGTACGCAGTATTTT.

V and J are TRBV11-1 and TRBJ2-3, with 10 bases that match TRBD1. The V gene end was trimmed by 5 bases and the J gene end by 0 bases; junction bases not matched to a gene: 5. This CDR3 has 16 residues. Germline V lookup: CDR1 SGHAT, CDR2 FQDESV (reference sequence). Here the CDR3 reads CASSARDRGSTDTQYF. The CDR3 DNA reads TGTGCCAGCAGCGCTAGGGACAGGGGAAGCACAGATACGCAGTATTTT.

This chain links TRBV4-1 with TRBJ2-7; TRBD2 matches 11 bases. After removal of 0 bases from V and 4 bases from J, the junction contained 2 bases not matched to a gene. Germline CDR1 is MGHRA and CDR2 is YSYEKL. CDR3 size: 15 residues. Here the CDR3 DNA reads TGCGCCAGCAGCCAAGAGGGGACTAGCGGTTACGAGCAGTACTTC. It codes for CASSQEGTSGYEQYF.

This clone appeared once. The chain recombines TRBV5-1 with TRBJ2-2, with TRBD1 identical over 9 bases. Germline lookup yields CDR1 SGHRS and CDR2 YFSETQ. The V gene end was trimmed by 3 bases and the J gene end by 4 bases; junction bases not matched to a gene: 7. CDR3 length: 16 residues. The CDR3 DNA follows: TGCGCCAGCAGCTGGGGGACAGGGCTGAGCACCGGGGAGCTGTTTTTT. Amino acid sequence: CASSWGTGLSTGELFF.

The chain joins TRBV27 to TRBJ2-1; the match to TRBD2 covers 8 bases. Germline V gene data show CDR1 as MNHEY and CDR2 as SMNVEV (reference sequence). The CDR3 is made up of 15 amino acids. Trimming at V came to 0 bases and at J to 7 bases, leaving 5 bases not matched to a gene. CDR3 sequence (DNA): TGTGCCAGCAGTTTATCGCGGGGGGCTGGGAATGAGCAGTTCTTC. Its translation is CASSLSRGAGNEQFF.

V gene TRBV7-2 combines with J gene TRBJ1-3; D perhaps matches TRBD1 (6 bases). The CDR3 has 16 residues. Trimming left V 6 bases short and J 0 bases short, with 15 bases between. Germline lookup yields CDR1 SGHTA and CDR2 FQGNSA. Written as DNA, the CDR3 is TGTGCCAGCAGTCCACCAGGGGCTAACTCTGGAAACACCATATATTTT. Translation gives CASSPPGANSGNTIYF.

The CDR3 DNA is TGTGCCAGCAGTCCTCCCGGGACTAGTTTCTACGAGCAGTACTTC. Encoded protein: CASSPPGTSFYEQYF. V usage is TRBV28 and J usage is TRBJ2-7, with 8 nucleotides matching TRBD2. CDR3 length equals 15 residues. J gave up 3 bases and V 5 bases, and 9 bases lay outside the gene matches. Germline V gene data show CDR1 as MDHEN and CDR2 as SYDVKM.

The chain links TRBV27 to TRBJ1-3; 8 bases line up with TRBD1. Trimming took 2 bases from V and 1 from J; bases not matched to a gene: 7. The germline CDR1 and CDR2 sequences are MNHEY and SMNVEV (reference sequence). CDR3 size: 17 residues. DNA for the CDR3: TGTGCCAGCAGTTTAAAGGGGCAGGGGGCTTCTGGAAACACCATATATTTT. It encodes CASSLKGQGASGNTIYF.

This clone came up once. CDR3 DNA: TGCGCCAGCAGCCGAAAGTGTCGACAGGGTCAAACCCAGTACTTC. Protein product: CASSRKCRQGQTQYF. The rearrangement links TRBV4-3 to TRBJ2-5; TRBD1 matches 7 bases. Germline assignment: CDR1 LGHNA and CDR2 YSLEER. CDR3 size: 15 residues. With V trimmed by 4 bases and J by 8 bases, 13 bases remained unmatched.

The J gene is TRBJ1-1, the V gene TRBV30; D perhaps matches TRBD1 (5 bases). The CDR3 sequence is 16 residues long. Deletions cut 0 bases from V and 5 bases from J, with 19 bases between. CDR1 is GTSNPN and CDR2 is SVGIG in the germline V gene (reference sequence). The CDR3 protein is CAWSVRVPGFKTEAFF. DNA for the CDR3: TGTGCCTGGAGTGTACGTGTCCCAGGGTTTAAGACTGAAGCTTTCTTT.

This rearrangement joins TRBV11-2 to TRBJ2-6, with 8 bases matching TRBD1. Germline V CDR1 and CDR2: SGHAT, FQNNGV. V shed 4 bases and J 1 base; nucleotides not matched to a gene: 12. The CDR3 consists of 19 residues. The CDR3 DNA is TGTGCCAGCAGCTCGTTCCCGGGACAGGTGTCATCTGGGGCCAACGTCCTGACTTTC. As protein: CASSSFPGQVSSGANVLTF.

This clone was picked up a small number of times. The gene calls are TRBV5-6 and TRBJ2-6; TRBD1 might be the D (5 bases). The CDR3 contains 17 residues. V lost 2 bases and J lost 0, with 12 bases in between. Germline CDR1 SGHDT, CDR2 YYEEEE. The CDR3 DNA reads as TGTGCCAGCAGCTTTTTGCAGGGTGGCTCTGGGGCCAACGTCCTGACTTTC. Translation: CASSFLQGGSGANVLTF.

The chain carries TRBV21-1 and TRBJ2-7; TRBD1 is the table's D call and was not checked against the DNA. TRBV21-1 is a listed pseudogene. This CDR3 spans 15 amino acids. This CDR3 reads CASSKVDRLSYEQYF. As DNA, the CDR3 is TGTGCCAGCAGCAAAGTAGACAGGTTGTCCTACGAGCAGTACTTC.

CDR3: CASSQADRDARDEQFF. CDR3 nucleotides: TGCGCCAGCAGCCAAGCCGACAGGGACGCAAGGGATGAGCAGTTCTTC. V gene TRBV4-1 combines with J gene TRBJ2-1; 7 bases map to TRBD1. Germline V CDR1 and CDR2: MGHRA, YSYEKL. With 1 base clipped from V and 8 bases from J, the junction kept 11 bases outside the gene matches. The CDR3 totals 16 residues.

This clone was detected only once. This rearrangement joins TRBV2 to TRBJ2-7; TRBD1 is a possible D gene (6 bases). V lost 11 bases, J lost 0 bases, and 20 bases lay in between. The V gene's germline CDR1 is SNHLY and CDR2 FYNNEI. The CDR3 runs to 15 residues. CDR3 in amino acids: CAVHVREGGSYEQYF. For the CDR3, the DNA is TGTGCCGTCCACGTCCGGGAAGGGGGCTCCTACGAGCAGTACTTC.

The rearrangement links TRBV29-1 to TRBJ2-5, with 10 positions matching TRBD2. This CDR3 is built from 16 residues. Germline CDR1 is SQVTM and CDR2 is ANQGSEA. The trim removed 5 bases at V and 1 base at J, leaving 10 bases unmatched. The CDR3 here is CSVLTSGYTPQETQYF. CDR3 sequence (DNA): TGCAGCGTTCTGACTAGCGGGTACACTCCCCAAGAGACCCAGTACTTC.

This chain connects TRBV6-5 to TRBJ2-3; 7 bases are shared with TRBD1. Trimming at V came to 0 bases and at J to 7 bases, leaving 4 bases not matched to a gene. This CDR3 is built from 14 residues. CDR1 and CDR2 (germline): MNHEY, SVGAGI. CDR3 sequence: CASSYSGRGYTQYF. DNA for the CDR3: TGTGCCAGCAGTTACTCTGGCAGGGGGTATACGCAGTATTTT.

CDR3 residues: CASRSRVPEEPQHF. CDR3 in DNA: TGTGCCAGCAGGTCCAGGGTGCCTGAGGAGCCCCAGCATTTT. The chain is built from TRBV27 and TRBJ1-5; TRBD1 is a possible D gene (5 bases). The ends were cut back, 6 bases at V and 8 bases at J, with 17 bases in the middle. Germline CDR1 MNHEY, CDR2 SMNVEV (reference sequence). CDR3 length: 14 amino acids.

The chain joins TRBV28 to TRBJ1-3; no definite D call. CDR3 length: 12 amino acids. The germline V gene has CDR1 MDHEN and CDR2 SYDVKM. Trimming pared 6 bases from V and 8 bases from J, leaving 11 bases between. CDR3 in DNA: TGTGCCAGCAGCCCCTTATATTACACCATATATTTT. This sequence encodes CASSPLYYTIYF.